The rows below give T cell receptor beta chains drawn from one sample of a study of chemoradiotherapy in HPV16-positive cancers. TCRdb's copy holds only in-frame clones and misses some; the assay was immunoSEQ multiplex PCR. The sample carries around 8,000 clones, less than 85% recorded once. This specimen was acquired from a patient who underwent chemoradiotherapy. All receptors derive from a human donor with HPV-associated anogenital cancer. CDR3s include the opening cysteine and the closing phenylalanine or tryptophan. Fields, in order: clone size, D gene, V gene, J gene, CDR3 protein. The D gene is left open where the match is weak. For some rows the clone size is stated as once, few or many, or as a class when expanded; others skip it.

.,.,TRBV5-1,TRBJ1-5,CASSLVPGEAQPQHF
.,.,TRBV19,TRBJ1-1,CASHPPTAAEAFF
.,TRBD1,TRBV6-5,TRBJ2-7,CASSALTGEAYEQYF
few,.,TRBV5-1,TRBJ2-1,CASSSTERNEQFF
.,.,TRBV30,TRBJ2-7,CAWSDSTVHEQYF
.,.,TRBV19,TRBJ1-5,CASSIGHGSYNQPQHF
.,.,TRBV5-6,TRBJ1-5,CASSSSGQIYQPQHF
.,TRBD1,TRBV5-4,TRBJ1-2,CASSLGQGVGGYTF
.,.,TRBV5-1,TRBJ1-3,CASSPNPGAGNTIYF
.,.,TRBV4-1,TRBJ1-3,CASSQGHSGNTIYF
.,.,TRBV5-8,TRBJ1-1,CASSFPLTVRNEAFF
.,.,TRBV28,TRBJ2-5,CASTFWDIVGETQYF
.,.,TRBV4-2,TRBJ2-2,CASSQGDWRANTGELFF
once,TRBD1,TRBV6-5,TRBJ2-7,CASSSGTGMYEQYF
.,.,TRBV9,TRBJ2-5,CASSVGPGETQYF
.,.,TRBV29-1,TRBJ1-3,CSVELPGNTIYF
.,.,TRBV28,TRBJ1-2,CASSNIGVVSGYTF
.,TRBD1,TRBV9,TRBJ2-7,CASSQQTGDTYEQYF
.,.,TRBV11-2,TRBJ1-5,CASSLGGDQPQHF
.,.,TRBV30,TRBJ2-7,CAWRQAGAYEQYF
.,TRBD1,TRBV2,TRBJ1-4,CATRTGANEKLFF
.,.,TRBV5-1,TRBJ1-1,CASSLDVSGLKAFF
.,.,TRBV5-6,TRBJ1-2,CASSPGDYGYTF
.,.,TRBV6-1,TRBJ1-1,CASSERAEAFF
.,TRBD1,TRBV9,TRBJ2-3,CASSPTGTGGIDTQYF
medium-sized,.,TRBV19,TRBJ2-1,CASSIGPSTYNEQFF
.,TRBD2,TRBV6-1,TRBJ2-6,CASSERGGSSGANVLTF
.,TRBD1,TRBV2,TRBJ1-2,CASTRTGKYGYTF
.,TRBD1,TRBV7-3,TRBJ2-1,CASSRGQGNEQFF
once,.,TRBV7-2,TRBJ2-7,CASSLGSGQGRSYEQYF
.,TRBD1,TRBV7-2,TRBJ2-1,CASSLFQGAHEQFF
.,TRBD2,TRBV2,TRBJ2-7,CASTSGTSGAEQYF
.,.,TRBV10-2,TRBJ2-1,CASSGAGNEQFF
.,TRBD1,TRBV5-1,TRBJ2-1,CASSLAPGTGDNEQFF
.,.,TRBV5-1,TRBJ1-2,CASSPWGVDSFYGYTF
.,TRBD2,TRBV30,TRBJ2-7,CAWSVSSGGYEQYF
.,TRBD1,TRBV27,TRBJ1-4,CASSLIRDRGVEKLFF
few,.,TRBV27,TRBJ1-2,CASRLQGDPTNYGYTF
once,.,TRBV7-9,TRBJ2-7,CASSLVSYEQYF
.,TRBD1,TRBV5-1,TRBJ2-4,CASSPDRALAKNIQYF
.,.,TRBV19,TRBJ1-2,CASSTQGNGYTF
few,TRBD1,TRBV19,TRBJ2-7,CATTPTGGESYEQYF
.,.,TRBV5-1,TRBJ2-3,CASSQGTYTQYF
.,.,TRBV7-7,TRBJ1-2,CASSLGRRGRKEGYTF
.,.,TRBV7-9,TRBJ1-2,CASSLGGYYGYTF
.,.,TRBV14,TRBJ1-1,CASSQNQGTEAFF
.,.,TRBV7-8,TRBJ2-1,CASSPTGRDNEQFF
.,TRBD1,TRBV23-1,TRBJ2-3,CASSRRGSTGGTDTQYF
.,TRBD2,TRBV6-6,TRBJ2-5,CASSYSLAKETQYF
.,.,TRBV4-3,TRBJ1-5,CASSQDWLLNQPQHF
.,.,TRBV7-2,TRBJ2-1,CASSLVSKGQFF
.,TRBD1,TRBV18,TRBJ1-5,CASSPPGGRQPQHF
.,TRBD1,TRBV7-2,TRBJ2-6,CASSLGPGQALSGANVLTF
.,.,TRBV5-1,TRBJ2-6,CASSLGGAVFSGANVLTF
.,.,TRBV6-5,TRBJ2-5,CASSRSTGFRETQYF
.,.,TRBV6-1,TRBJ1-5,CASSADDPAPYQPQHF
few,.,TRBV30,TRBJ2-7,CAGRTGAYEQYF
once,.,TRBV28,TRBJ2-5,CASSLMGIQETQYF
.,.,TRBV30,TRBJ1-3,CAWDSRSGNTIYF
.,.,TRBV5-1,TRBJ2-6,CASSLLLSGANVLTF